Below, 32 T cell receptor beta chains from the same sample are listed, as sequenced in a study of blood T cell repertoires in COVID-19. Some clones are missing from TCRdb's copy, which holds only in-frame ones; the method was immunoSEQ multiplex PCR. The table has roughly 34,000 clones, 75% to 90% seen once; the top ten hold roughly 23%. Sequenced input: peripheral blood. Receptor source: an elderly woman with active or convalescent COVID-19.

V and J are TRBV2 and TRBJ1-2, with D unclear. Germline V gene sequence: CDR1 SNHLY, CDR2 FYNNEI. The CDR3 covers 12 residues. The V end was cut by 3 bases, the J end by 7 bases, with 9 bases between. Written as DNA, the CDR3 is TGTGCCAGCAGTGATGACTACTCTGGCTACACCTTC. Translating gives CASSDDYSGYTF.

The chain carries TRBV5-1 and TRBJ2-5; 10 nucleotides align to TRBD2. Germline CDR1 reads SGHRS; CDR2 reads YFSETQ. The CDR3 has 15 amino acids. The J segment lost 5 bases and the V segment lost 2 bases, leaving 6 bases of the junction unmatched. In DNA form, the CDR3 reads TGCGCCAGCAGCTTCCTAGCGGGGGAGTGGGAGACCCAGTACTTC. It is translated as CASSFLAGEWETQYF.

This chain links TRBV19 with TRBJ1-6; D is unresolved. Germline V gives CDR1 LNHDA, CDR2 SQIVND (reference sequence). The length of the CDR3 is 16 residues. V was clipped by 3 bases and J by 10 bases, with 19 bases between them. The CDR3, as DNA: TGTGCCAGTAGTATTGGCTCAGGAGGTTCTTGGTCACCCCTCCACTTT. Its protein is CASSIGSGGSWSPLHF.

V and J are TRBV7-3 and TRBJ2-4; possible D gene TRBD1, 5 bases. This CDR3 spans 16 amino acids. Looked up from germline, CDR1 is SGHTA and CDR2 is FQGTGA. The V end lost 4 bases, the J end lost 0 bases, and 13 bases lay between the germline ends. As DNA, the CDR3 is TGTGCCAGCAGCTCCTGGACACAACTAGCCAAAAACATTCAGTACTTC. Amino acid sequence: CASSSWTQLAKNIQYF.

The V gene is TRBV4-1, the J gene TRBJ2-2; 7 nucleotides line up with TRBD2. Per the germline V gene, CDR1 is MGHRA and CDR2 is YSYEKL. The CDR3 has 16 amino acids. Trimming removed 0 bases from V and 4 bases from J; junction bases left unmatched: 5. Here the CDR3 reads CASSQERPGGTGELFF. CDR3 bases: TGCGCCAGCAGCCAAGAGCGCCCGGGGGGCACCGGGGAGCTGTTTTTT.

The gene calls are TRBV30 and TRBJ1-5; D may be TRBD1 (5 bases). Trimming stripped 2 bases from V and 5 bases from J, with 13 bases between. CDR1 is GTSNPN, CDR2 SVGIG, per germline (reference sequence). The CDR3 totals 14 residues. The CDR3 protein is CAWSIGAFDQPQHF. Written as DNA, the CDR3 is TGTGCCTGGAGTATAGGGGCTTTTGATCAGCCCCAGCATTTT.

The chain couples TRBV11-3 to TRBJ2-5; 9 bases align to TRBD1. The CDR3 runs 16 residues. Germline CDR1 and CDR2: SGHNT and YENEEA. The V and J ends lost 3 bases and 5 bases, in that order; junction bases with no gene match: 10. The CDR3 region has the DNA TGTGCCAGCAGCTTCGGGGGGACAGGGTTACATGAGACCCAGTACTTC. This gives the protein CASSFGGTGLHETQYF.

The genes are TRBV5-6 and TRBJ1-1; D is possibly TRBD1 (5 bases). There are 15 residues in the CDR3. V was clipped by 2 bases and J by 5 bases, with 16 bases between them. Germline CDR1 SGHDT, CDR2 YYEEEE. This CDR3 reads CASSFRTSRGTEAFF. The DNA of the CDR3 is TGTGCCAGCAGCTTCAGGACGTCCCGGGGGACTGAAGCTTTCTTT.

The V and J genes are TRBV19 and TRBJ1-1; D is perhaps TRBD1 (5 bases). CDR3 length: 13 residues. Per the germline V gene, CDR1 is LNHDA and CDR2 is SQIVND (reference sequence). V gave up 5 bases and J gave up 4 bases, with 11 bases separating them. In DNA, the CDR3 is TGTGCCAGTAGTCGGGGGTCCAGCACTGAAGCTTTCTTT. As protein: CASSRGSSTEAFF.

The V call is TRBV7-6, the J call TRBJ2-7; TRBD2 aligns across 9 bases. Germline assignment: CDR1 SGHVS and CDR2 FNYEAQ. Trimming removed 1 base from V and 6 bases from J; junction bases left unmatched: 13. This CDR3 is 17 amino acids long. CDR3 residues: CASSLDVGRGGPLEQYF. CDR3 coding DNA: TGTGCCAGCAGCTTAGATGTGGGGCGGGGGGGCCCCCTCGAGCAGTACTTC.

The chain uses TRBV5-1 and TRBJ2-5, with D possibly being TRBD2 (7 bases). Trimming removed 0 bases from V and 1 base from J, with 10 bases in between. The CDR3 covers 15 residues. Germline V gene data show CDR1 as SGHRS and CDR2 as YFSETQ. The CDR3 reads CASSLVAGAQETQYF. CDR3 sequence (DNA): TGCGCCAGCAGCTTGGTGGCGGGGGCCCAAGAGACCCAGTACTTC.

A single count supports this clone. V usage is TRBV7-6 and J usage is TRBJ2-7; 9 bases map to TRBD2. Trimming took 5 bases from V and 4 from J; bases not matched to a gene: 6. Germline loops: CDR1 SGHVS, CDR2 FNYEAQ. The CDR3 runs 14 residues. For the CDR3, the DNA is TGTGCCAGCAGCATAAGCGGGGGGAGTTACGAGCAGTACTTC. Translated: CASSISGGSYEQYF. Supplemented by reference TRBV7-6 and TRBJ2-7, the full variable domain reads GAGVSQSPRYKVTKRGQDVALRCDPISGHVSLYWYRQALGQGPEFLTYFNYEAQQDKSGLPNDRFSAERPEGSISTLTIQRTEQRDSAMYRCASSISGGSYEQYFGPGTRLTVT.

This clone showed up just once. This chain connects TRBV29-1 to TRBJ1-2; D is unresolved. Germline lookup yields CDR1 SQVTM and CDR2 ANQGSEA. The CDR3 runs 13 residues. Trimming pared 3 bases from V and 2 bases from J, leaving 10 bases between. This CDR3 is CSVDDTINYGYTF. DNA of the CDR3: TGCAGCGTTGACGACACAATAAACTATGGCTACACCTTC.

The chain couples TRBV5-1 to TRBJ2-4; 7 nucleotides match TRBD1. V gave up 0 bases and J gave up 5 bases; unmatched junction bases: 5. From germline, CDR1 is SGHRS and CDR2 YFSETQ. The CDR3 covers 15 residues. The DNA for the CDR3 is TGCGCCAGCAGCTTGGAAGGTGGACAGGAAAACATTCAGTACTTC. This encodes CASSLEGGQENIQYF.

This chain uses TRBV2 with TRBJ1-5; D may be TRBD1 (5 bases). The CDR3 has 12 residues. Germline CDR1 is SNHLY and CDR2 is FYNNEI. Trimming shortened V by 7 bases and J by 5 bases, and 9 bases separated the two germline ends. This chain's CDR3 is CASTRDYQPQHF. The DNA for the CDR3 is TGTGCCAGCACCAGGGATTATCAGCCCCAGCATTTT.

The V gene is TRBV18, the J gene TRBJ2-5; a possible D gene is TRBD2 (5 bases). The CDR3 covers 13 residues. Between the trimmed V and J ends, which lost 2 bases and 4 bases, there was a span of 8 bases. Germline V gene lookup returns CDR1 KGHSH and CDR2 LQKENI. CDR3: CASSPIAGETQYF. The CDR3 nucleotides are TGTGCCAGCTCACCAATTGCGGGAGAGACCCAGTACTTC.

This clone was detected only once. The chain is built from TRBV2 and TRBJ1-5, with D tentatively TRBD1 (6 bases). Trimming stripped 6 bases from V and 3 bases from J, with 12 bases between. Per germline, CDR1 SNHLY and CDR2 FYNNEI. The CDR3 extends over 14 amino acids. The CDR3 sequence: CASRENRDNQPQHF. DNA of the CDR3: TGTGCCAGCAGAGAGAACAGGGACAATCAGCCCCAGCATTTT.

Written as DNA, the CDR3 is TGTGCCAGCCAAGACAGCTACGAGCAGTACTTC. Residues: CASQDSYEQYF. The gene calls are TRBV18 and TRBJ2-7; maybe TRBD1 (5 bases). Germline V gives CDR1 KGHSH, CDR2 LQKENI. The CDR3 covers 11 residues. The V and J ends lost 8 bases and 3 bases respectively, with 8 bases between them.

The CDR3 DNA reads TGTGCCAGCAGCTTAGTCCGAGGGGAAAAACTGTTTTTT. Translation gives CASSLVRGEKLFF. The chain carries TRBV7-9 and TRBJ1-4; no definite D call. Trimming pared 1 base from V and 8 bases from J, leaving 8 bases between. Germline V gene lookup returns CDR1 SEHNR and CDR2 FQNEAQ (reference sequence). The CDR3 contains 13 residues.

The table lists this clone with a count of one. The rearrangement uses TRBV19 and TRBJ2-1; 12 bases are a match to TRBD1. With V trimmed by 6 bases and J by 0 bases, 12 bases remained unmatched. The CDR3 sequence is 19 residues long. Germline V gene data show CDR1 as LNHDA and CDR2 as SQIVND (reference sequence). This chain's CDR3 is CASRKQGQGAISSYNEQFF. For the CDR3, the DNA is TGTGCCAGTAGAAAACAGGGACAGGGGGCTATAAGCTCCTACAATGAGCAGTTCTTC.

This clone was counted once. This sample also contains other DNA sequences that code for the same CDR3. The gene calls are TRBV20-1 and TRBJ1-1, with a weak D call TRBD1 (5 bases). The CDR3 is 11 amino acids. Per the germline V gene, CDR1 is DFQATT and CDR2 is SNEGSKA (reference sequence). Here the CDR3 reads CRGQGYTEAFF. The CDR3 nucleotides read TGCAGGGGGCAGGGCTACACTGAAGCTTTCTTT.

The chain joins TRBV19 to TRBJ1-1; perhaps TRBD1 as D (5 bases). Trimming took off 3 bases at V and 5 bases at J, with 13 bases between the two ends. Germline V gene lookup returns CDR1 LNHDA and CDR2 SQIVND (reference sequence). The CDR3 has 14 amino acids. For the CDR3, the DNA is TGTGCCAGTAGTATCGAGGGGAGGAGTACTGAAGCTTTCTTT. Translating it yields CASSIEGRSTEAFF.

This chain joins TRBV4-2 and TRBJ2-1; TRBD2 aligns across 10 bases. The trim removed 0 bases at V and 4 bases at J, leaving 0 bases unmatched. Germline CDR1 is LGHNA and CDR2 is YNFKEQ. The CDR3 consists of 15 residues. CDR3 residues: CASSQDSGGYNEQFF. CDR3 coding DNA: TGTGCCAGCAGCCAAGATAGCGGGGGGTACAATGAGCAGTTCTTC.

This clone appeared a few times. The chain carries TRBV7-8 and TRBJ1-2; D is ambiguous. The germline V gene encodes CDR1 SGHVS and CDR2 FQNEAQ. The CDR3 has 14 residues. Trimming stripped 3 bases from V and 3 bases from J, with 11 bases between. The DNA of the CDR3 is TGTGCCAGCAGCTTGCAGCCGAGGGACTATGGCTACACCTTC. Translating gives CASSLQPRDYGYTF.

This sequence joins TRBV6-5 and TRBJ2-3, with 10 bases identical to TRBD2. The germline gives CDR1 MNHEY, CDR2 SVGAGI. V lost 9 bases, J lost 4 bases, and 10 bases stayed unmatched. This CDR3 is 15 amino acids long. The CDR3 is CASCPGTSVADTQYF. The CDR3 nucleotides are TGTGCCAGTTGCCCCGGGACTAGCGTTGCAGATACGCAGTATTTT.

The table lists this clone with a few counts. The CDR3 DNA reads as TGTGCCAGCAGTCAAGAATATAGCGGGGGAACCGGGGAGCTGTTTTTT. It yields the protein CASSQEYSGGTGELFF. The chain employs TRBV6-1 and TRBJ2-2; 9 bases agree with TRBD2. The CDR3 has 16 amino acids. J lost 5 bases, V lost 5 bases, and 9 bases had no gene match. Germline V gene sequence: CDR1 MNHNS, CDR2 SASEGT.

J is TRBJ2-5 and V is TRBV20-1; possibly TRBD1 for D (6 bases). V lost 3 bases to trimming and J lost 2 bases, with 10 bases between them. The CDR3 consists of 13 residues. Germline-derived CDR1 and CDR2 are DFQATT and SNEGSKA (reference sequence). The CDR3 spells CSASRTVQETQYF. In DNA, the CDR3 is TGCAGTGCTAGTAGGACAGTTCAAGAGACCCAGTACTTC.

The sample holds one count of this clone. This chain links TRBV25-1 with TRBJ2-5; 7 positions match TRBD2. The V and J ends lost 2 bases and 5 bases, in that order; junction bases with no gene match: 8. Germline lookup yields CDR1 MGHDK and CDR2 SYGVNS. This CDR3 comprises 15 residues. CDR3 amino acids: CASSEPLAFGETQYF. Written as DNA, the CDR3 is TGTGCCAGCAGTGAACCACTAGCGTTCGGGGAGACCCAGTACTTC.

The chain recombines TRBV5-4 with TRBJ2-5; 8 bases fit TRBD2. In germline, CDR1 is SGHNT, CDR2 YYREEE (reference sequence). The CDR3 is 15 residues long. V dropped 4 bases and J dropped 4; count of bases not matched to a gene: 9. CDR3 loop: CASSRNGGAGETQYF. CDR3 nucleotide sequence: TGTGCCAGCAGCAGAAACGGGGGGGCCGGAGAGACCCAGTACTTC.

The chain combines TRBV6-4 with TRBJ2-1; tentatively, D is TRBD1 (6 bases). Germline V lookup: CDR1 MRHNA, CDR2 SNTAGT. The CDR3 totals 12 residues. With 4 bases removed from V and 10 bases from J, the gap between germline ends came to 11 bases. The CDR3 spells CASSGWGTEQFF. CDR3 in DNA: TGTGCCAGCAGTGGTTGGGGGACAGAGCAGTTCTTC.

The sample holds a few counts of this clone. The chain has TRBV5-1 and TRBJ2-2; D remains ambiguous. The CDR3 length is 14 residues. Trimming stripped 0 bases from V and 3 bases from J, with 6 bases between. CDR1 and CDR2 (germline): SGHRS, YFSETQ. The CDR3 reads CASSLALDTGELFF. DNA of the CDR3: TGCGCCAGCAGCTTGGCCTTAGACACCGGGGAGCTGTTTTTT.

This chain joins TRBV5-4 and TRBJ1-6; unclear D gene. With 0 bases removed from V and 4 bases from J, the gap between germline ends came to 8 bases. The length of the CDR3 is 15 residues. Germline-derived CDR1 and CDR2 are SGHNT and YYREEE (reference sequence). In DNA form, the CDR3 reads TGTGCCAGCAGCTTGGCCGGCGGATATAATTCACCCCTCCACTTT. It specifies CASSLAGGYNSPLHF.